The 23 T cell receptor beta chains below were found in one sample sequenced in a study of T cell responses to AZD1222 COVID-19 vaccine. TCRdb's table, derived via immunoSEQ multiplex PCR, lists solely in-frame clones and lacks some. The table lists approximately 140,000 clones, roughly 94% of them singletons. This material consisted of peripheral blood, taken on day 0 of AZD1222 vaccination. These receptors came from an adult in good health.

CDR3 DNA sequence: TGTGCCAGCACACAGTTAGGGACAGGAGGGACCCAGTACTTC. It encodes CASTQLGTGGTQYF. The V gene is TRBV5-4, the J gene TRBJ2-5; 8 bases are shared with TRBD1. The V gene end was trimmed by 6 bases and the J gene end by 7 bases; junction bases not matched to a gene: 11. The CDR3 length is 14 residues. Germline V gene lookup returns CDR1 SGHNT and CDR2 YYREEE (reference sequence).

This rearrangement joins TRBV7-2 to TRBJ1-3; D unclear. Trimming left V 0 bases short and J 1 base short, with 7 bases between. The CDR3 totals 15 residues. The V gene's germline CDR1 is SGHTA and CDR2 FQGNSA. CDR3 nucleotides: TGTGCCAGCAGCTTAGCGAAGGTTTCTGGAAACACCATATATTTT. It encodes CASSLAKVSGNTIYF.

This clone showed up just once. The rearrangement links TRBV9 to TRBJ2-1, with D perhaps TRBD2 (6 bases). Per germline, CDR1 SGDLS and CDR2 YYNGEE. Deletions cut 0 bases from V and 2 bases from J, with 9 bases between. The CDR3 consists of 15 residues. CDR3 bases: TGTGCCAGCAGCGTAGTACGGGGGACCTACAATGAGCAGTTCTTC. Translation: CASSVVRGTYNEQFF.

The chain couples TRBV24-1 to TRBJ2-5, with D hard to call. Trimming pared 0 bases from V and 0 bases from J, leaving 10 bases between. CDR3 length: 16 amino acids. Germline assignment: CDR1 KGHDR and CDR2 SFDVKD. CDR3 residues: CATSDLPIIDQETQYF. CDR3 DNA sequence: TGTGCCACCAGTGATTTGCCAATCATCGACCAAGAGACCCAGTACTTC.

The CDR3 DNA reads as TGTGCCAGCACCAGGGGACAGGGATATAATTCACCCCTCCACTTT. This sequence encodes CASTRGQGYNSPLHF. V is TRBV3-1 (or the pseudogene TRBV3-2) and J is TRBJ1-6, with 9 bases matching TRBD1. CDR3 size: 15 residues. Trimming removed 7 bases from V and 4 bases from J; junction bases left unmatched: 5. CDR1 is LGHDT and CDR2 is YNNKEL in the germline V gene (reference sequence).

V gene TRBV18 combines with J gene TRBJ2-7, with 8 bases identical to TRBD1. This CDR3 spans 15 amino acids. Germline CDR1 KGHSH, CDR2 LQKENI. J lost 0 bases, V lost 5 bases, and 6 bases had no gene match. The CDR3: CASSRQGTSSYEQYV. Written as DNA, the CDR3 is TGTGCCAGCTCAAGACAGGGGACCAGCTCCTACGAGCAGTACGTC.

The V gene is TRBV4-3, the J gene TRBJ2-1, with 8 positions matching TRBD1. CDR1 and CDR2 from the germline V gene are LGHNA and YSLEER. The CDR3 has 17 amino acids. V lost 2 bases to trimming and J lost 4 bases; unmatched junction nucleotides: 10. Here the CDR3 reads CASSQKPGGNWYNEQFF. The CDR3 DNA sequence: TGCGCCAGCAGCCAAAAACCAGGGGGCAATTGGTACAATGAGCAGTTCTTC.

J is TRBJ1-5 and V is TRBV27, with TRBD1 as a possible D gene (6 bases). Looked up from germline, CDR1 is MNHEY and CDR2 is SMNVEV (reference sequence). V was cut by 6 bases and J by 8 bases, with 32 bases left in between. This CDR3 contains 19 residues. In nucleotides, the CDR3 is TGTGCCAGCAGCCTATATGGAACCAGGGAAACGGGGACAAAAAAGCCCCAGCATTTT. It encodes CASSLYGTRETGTKKPQHF.

A note on this clone: In the same sample, other DNA sequences code for this CDR3. The chain has TRBV5-1 and TRBJ2-5; possible D gene TRBD1, 5 bases. The CDR3 length is 14 residues. Germline V lookup: CDR1 SGHRS, CDR2 YFSETQ. The germline V and J ends were trimmed by 2 bases and 2 bases, with 10 bases remaining between them. DNA for the CDR3: TGCGCCAGCAGCTTTTTGGCAGGGCAAGAGACCCAGTACTTC. It translates to CASSFLAGQETQYF.

Only one count was recorded for this clone. This rearrangement joins TRBV28 to TRBJ2-1, with D unclear. V was pared by 2 bases and J by 4 bases, with 9 bases between. The CDR3 extends over 14 amino acids. From germline, CDR1 is MDHEN and CDR2 SYDVKM. The CDR3 loop reads CASSLGPAYNEQFF. The CDR3 bases are TGTGCCAGCAGTTTAGGTCCAGCTTACAATGAGCAGTTCTTC.

The V call is TRBV6-5, the J call TRBJ1-4; no definite D call. This CDR3 has 15 residues. Trimming took off 6 bases at V and 0 bases at J, with 11 bases between the two ends. Germline loops: CDR1 MNHEY, CDR2 SVGAGI. For the CDR3, the DNA is TGTGCCAGCAGACTTTCCGGGACAACTAATGAAAAACTGTTTTTT. Translating it yields CASRLSGTTNEKLFF.

The rearrangement links TRBV6-1 to TRBJ1-5; no reliable D call. Between the trimmed V and J ends, which lost 2 bases and 9 bases, there was a span of 8 bases. The germline V gene encodes CDR1 MNHNS and CDR2 SASEGT. The CDR3 extends over 12 amino acids. The CDR3 DNA follows: TGTGCCAGCAGTGAAAGGCCCTGGCCCCAGCATTTT. Translation: CASSERPWPQHF.

The V gene is TRBV29-1, the J gene TRBJ1-1; D uncertain. In germline, CDR1 is SQVTM, CDR2 ANQGSEA. The CDR3 has 11 amino acids. V lost 8 bases and J lost 0, with 7 bases in between. CDR3 nucleotides: TGCAGCAGTAGAATGAACACTGAAGCTTTCTTT. Residues: CSSRMNTEAFF.

The V gene is TRBV6-2 or TRBV6-3, the J gene TRBJ1-1; D uncertain. The germline V and J ends were trimmed by 0 bases and 4 bases, with 6 bases remaining between them. Germline V lookup: CDR1 MNHEY, CDR2 SVGEGT. The CDR3 sequence is 13 residues long. The CDR3 loop reads CASSYSLPTEAFF. The DNA of the CDR3 is TGTGCCAGCAGTTACTCGTTGCCCACTGAAGCTTTCTTT.

The gene calls are TRBV7-8 and TRBJ1-6, with D hard to call. Germline lookup yields CDR1 SGHVS and CDR2 FQNEAQ. This CDR3 spans 16 amino acids. V lost 1 base and J 7 bases, leaving 14 bases between the germline ends. CDR3: CASSLGSVGPNSPLHF. In DNA, the CDR3 is TGTGCCAGCAGCTTAGGGTCAGTTGGTCCAAATTCACCCCTCCACTTT.

The chain uses TRBV3-1 (or the pseudogene TRBV3-2) and TRBJ1-1, with TRBD1 matching 8 bases. The CDR3 extends over 13 amino acids. With V trimmed by 4 bases and J by 5 bases, 3 bases remained unmatched. Germline CDR1 reads LGHDT; CDR2 reads YNNKEL (reference sequence). CDR3 amino acids: CASSLQGATEAFF. CDR3 nucleotide sequence: TGTGCCAGCAGCCTGCAGGGGGCGACTGAAGCTTTCTTT.

The chain carries TRBV21-1 and TRBJ1-1. TRBV21-1 is noted as a pseudogene. This CDR3 comprises 15 residues. The CDR3 is CASSPHGTVNTEAFF. The CDR3 region has the DNA TGTGCCAGCAGCCCGCACGGGACGGTGAACACTGAAGCTTTCTTT.

This clone appeared a single time. The rearrangement links TRBV6-5 to TRBJ2-7; 9 bases are a match to TRBD1. Germline assignment: CDR1 MNHEY and CDR2 SVGAGI. Losses at the gene ends were 7 bases for V and 4 bases for J; bases not matched to a gene: 5. The CDR3 is 13 residues long. CDR3: CASTRQGGYEQYV. In DNA form, the CDR3 reads TGTGCCAGCACCCGACAGGGGGGGTACGAGCAGTACGTC.

The gene calls are TRBV6-5 and TRBJ1-2; D is unclear. CDR3 length: 14 residues. Deletions cut 0 bases from V and 4 bases from J, with 9 bases between. In germline, CDR1 is MNHEY, CDR2 SVGAGI. This CDR3 reads CASSYSRTGYGYTF. CDR3 DNA sequence: TGTGCCAGCAGTTACTCCCGGACGGGCTATGGCTACACCTTC.

The rearrangement links TRBV28 to TRBJ2-1; D is undetermined. Trimming removed 3 bases from V and 9 bases from J, with 12 bases in between. Germline loops: CDR1 MDHEN, CDR2 SYDVKM. The CDR3 contains 13 residues. The CDR3 sequence: CASSFEFTTEQFF. As DNA, the CDR3 is TGTGCCAGCAGTTTTGAATTTACCACTGAGCAGTTCTTC.

The chain employs TRBV5-4 and TRBJ2-3; 12 bases line up with TRBD2. Germline lookup yields CDR1 SGHNT and CDR2 YYREEE (reference sequence). The CDR3 has 17 residues. V gave up 3 bases and J gave up 0 bases; unmatched junction bases: 5. The CDR3 protein is CASSSGLAGASTDTQYF. CDR3 bases: TGTGCCAGCAGCTCGGGACTAGCGGGCGCAAGCACAGATACGCAGTATTTT.

The chain employs TRBV2 and TRBJ1-4, with TRBD1 as a possible D gene (6 bases). CDR1 and CDR2 from the germline V gene are SNHLY and FYNNEI. The CDR3 is made up of 15 amino acids. The ends were cut back, 6 bases at V and 3 bases at J, with 14 bases in the middle. The CDR3 sequence: CASREQDSPNEKLFF. The CDR3 nucleotides are TGTGCCAGCAGGGAACAGGACAGTCCTAATGAAAAACTGTTTTTT.

The V gene is TRBV28, the J gene TRBJ2-4, with 7 bases identical to TRBD1. V lost 4 bases and J lost 0; bases outside the gene matches: 12. This CDR3 region has 18 residues. In germline, CDR1 is MDHEN, CDR2 SYDVKM. CDR3 amino acids: CASSWGPQGDLAKNIQYF. Written as DNA, the CDR3 is TGTGCCAGCAGTTGGGGGCCTCAGGGGGATCTAGCCAAAAACATTCAGTACTTC.